This entry concerns a single T cell receptor beta chain. Antigen unknown. The data belong to a study of cytomegalovirus exposure and HLA in healthy donors. The study ran its PCR with 60 Vbeta and 13 Jbeta primers. The repertoire was sequenced with immunoSEQ multiplex PCR; TCRdb's copy has only in-frame clones and lacks some. The sample consists of fewer than 250,000 clones, around 80% of them appearing once. The CDR3 is 14 residues long. Trimming took 6 bases from V and 3 from J; bases not matched to a gene: 6. CDR1 and CDR2 (germline): SEHNR, FQNEAQ (reference sequence). General study points: Most likely, a cluster of highly shared sequence variants arose as a sequencing artifact. Some V segments, including TRBV6-2 and TRBV6-3, were excluded as indistinguishable. In a later analysis, common viral pathogens appeared linked to several of the most significant clusters.

This sequence originates from a man aged 18 to 30 in good health and CMV-seronegative. The sample was PBMCs. The chain recombines TRBV7-9 with TRBJ1-2, with 8 positions matching TRBD1. The CDR3 DNA follows: TGTGCCAGCAGAGAGGACAGGGTTGACTATGGCTACACCTTC. Its protein is CASREDRVDYGYTF.